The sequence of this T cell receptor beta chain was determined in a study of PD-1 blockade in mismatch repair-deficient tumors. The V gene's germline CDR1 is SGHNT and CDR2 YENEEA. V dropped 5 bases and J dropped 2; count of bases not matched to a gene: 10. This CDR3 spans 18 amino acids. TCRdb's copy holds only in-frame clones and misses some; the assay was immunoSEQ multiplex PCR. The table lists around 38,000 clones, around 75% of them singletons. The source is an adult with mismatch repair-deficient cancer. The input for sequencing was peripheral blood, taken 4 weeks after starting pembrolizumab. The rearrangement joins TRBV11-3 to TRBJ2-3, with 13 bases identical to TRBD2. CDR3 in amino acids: CASSPGTSGTPATDTQYF. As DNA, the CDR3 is TGTGCCAGCAGCCCAGGGACTAGCGGGACTCCGGCCACAGATACGCAGTATTTT.